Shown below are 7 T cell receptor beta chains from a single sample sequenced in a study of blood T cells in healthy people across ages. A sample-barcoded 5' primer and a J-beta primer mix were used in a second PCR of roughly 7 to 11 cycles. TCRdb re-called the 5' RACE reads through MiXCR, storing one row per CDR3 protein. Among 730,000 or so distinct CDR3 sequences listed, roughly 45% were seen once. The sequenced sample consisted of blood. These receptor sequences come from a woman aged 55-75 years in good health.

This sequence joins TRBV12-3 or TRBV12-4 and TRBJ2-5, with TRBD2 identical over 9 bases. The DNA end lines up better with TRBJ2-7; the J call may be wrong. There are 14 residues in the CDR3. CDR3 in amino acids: CASSGGGRVYEQYF. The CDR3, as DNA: TGTGCCAGCAGTGGGGGCGGGAGGGTCTACGAGCAGTACTTC.

Here the CDR3 reads CASSLSKNYGYTF. In DNA form, the CDR3 reads TGTGCCAGCAGTTTATCGAAGAACTATGGCTACACCTTC. V gene TRBV27 combines with J gene TRBJ1-2; D remains ambiguous. V was cut by 0 bases and J by 2 bases, with 4 bases left in between. The CDR3 runs to 13 residues. Germline V gene sequence: CDR1 MNHEY, CDR2 SMNVEV (reference sequence).

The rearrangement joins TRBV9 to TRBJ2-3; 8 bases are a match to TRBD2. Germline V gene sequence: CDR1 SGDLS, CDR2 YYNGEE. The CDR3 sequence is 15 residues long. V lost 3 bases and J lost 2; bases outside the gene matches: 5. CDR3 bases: TGTGCCAGCAGCGCCGGACTAGCATCCACAGATACGCAGTATTTT. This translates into CASSAGLASTDTQYF. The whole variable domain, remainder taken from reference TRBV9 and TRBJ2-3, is DSGVTQTPKHLITATGQRVTLRCSPRSGDLSVYWYQQSLDQGLQFLIQYYNGEERAKGNILERFSAQQFPDLHSELNLSSLELGDSALYFCASSAGLASTDTQYFGPGTRLTVL.

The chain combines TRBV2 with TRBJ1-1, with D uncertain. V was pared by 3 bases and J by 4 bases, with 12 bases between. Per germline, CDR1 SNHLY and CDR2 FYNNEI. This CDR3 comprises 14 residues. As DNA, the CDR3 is TGTGCCAGCAGTGAGGGAGGTGAATCCACTGAAGCTTTCTTT. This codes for CASSEGGESTEAFF. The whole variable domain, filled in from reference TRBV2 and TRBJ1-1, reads EPEVTQTPSHQVTQMGQEVILRCVPISNHLYFYWYRQILGQKVEFLVSFYNNEISEKSEIFDDQFSVERPDGSNFTLKIRSTKLEDSAMYFCASSEGGESTEAFFGQGTRLTVV.

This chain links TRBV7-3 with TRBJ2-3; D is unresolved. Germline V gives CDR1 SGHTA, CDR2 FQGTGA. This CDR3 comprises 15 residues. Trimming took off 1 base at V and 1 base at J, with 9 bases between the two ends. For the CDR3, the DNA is TGTGCCAGCAGCTTAAACGGCCACGGCACAGATACGCAGTATTTT. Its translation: CASSLNGHGTDTQYF.

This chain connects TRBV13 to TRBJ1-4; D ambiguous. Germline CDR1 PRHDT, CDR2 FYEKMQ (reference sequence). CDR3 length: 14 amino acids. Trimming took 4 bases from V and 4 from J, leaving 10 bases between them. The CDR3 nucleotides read TGTGCCAGCAGCTCCGGACCGGTTAATGAAAAACTGTTTTTT. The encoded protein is CASSSGPVNEKLFF.

CDR3 DNA: TGTGCCAGCAGATCCCGCGGGACAGGGTATGAAAAACTGTTTTTT. The encoded protein is CASRSRGTGYEKLFF. The chain employs TRBV7-2 and TRBJ1-4, with 9 bases fitting TRBD1. Trimming cost V 6 bases and J 6 bases; bases outside gene matches: 8. CDR1 is SGHTA and CDR2 is FQGNSA in the germline V gene. The CDR3 is 15 residues long.